Listed below are T cell receptor beta chains from one sample, sequenced in a study of CD8 T cells in Susac syndrome. TCRdb processed the immunoSEQ multiplex PCR reads anew with MiXCR; each CDR3 protein has one entry. The sample carries 150,000 to 200,000 distinct CDR3 sequences, more than 85% recorded once. The sample was CD4+ T cells from PBMCs. All receptors derive from a human donor with Susac syndrome. Both conserved end residues are trimmed from each CDR3.

>TRBJ1-2|TRBV12-3/TRBV12-4
ASRRHRDSYGYT
>TRBJ2-2|TRBV4-2
ASSQGSGTNTGELF
>TRBJ1-1|TRBV4-1
ASSQEGTVNTEAF
>TRBJ1-1|TRBV3-1
ASSSGGLNTEAF
>TRBJ1-2|TRBV20-1
SAPGQGGYGYT
>TRBJ2-1|TRBV10-3
AISESRGNDNEQF
>TRBJ2-5|TRBV7-9
ASSHPAGTSAPTGETQY
>TRBJ2-1|TRBV29-1
SVDRGSFSEQF
>TRBJ1-5|TRBV16
ASSQRADQPQH
>TRBJ1-1|TRBV5-1
ASSLGTTTEAF
>TRBJ1-2|TRBV27
ASSHGAPNYGYT
>TRBJ2-3|TRBV7-3
ASSPSGSGADTQY
>TRBJ2-7|TRBV27
ASRLSGVDSYEQY
>TRBJ2-7|TRBV18
ASSPGGIHFYEQY
>TRBJ2-3|TRBV5-6
ASSLAGPTDTQY
>TRBJ2-5|TRBV5-1
ASSKAGTQETQY